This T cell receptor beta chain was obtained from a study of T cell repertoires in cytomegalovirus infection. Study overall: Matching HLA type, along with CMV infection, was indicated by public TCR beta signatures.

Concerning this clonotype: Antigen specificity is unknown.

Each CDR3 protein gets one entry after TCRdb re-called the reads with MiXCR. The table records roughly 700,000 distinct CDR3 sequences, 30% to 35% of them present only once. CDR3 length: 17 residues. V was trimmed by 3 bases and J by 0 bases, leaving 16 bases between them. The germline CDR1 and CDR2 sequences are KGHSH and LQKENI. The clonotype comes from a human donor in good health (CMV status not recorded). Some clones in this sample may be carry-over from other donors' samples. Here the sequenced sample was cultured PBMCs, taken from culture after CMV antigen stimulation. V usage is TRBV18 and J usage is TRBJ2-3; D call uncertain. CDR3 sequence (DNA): TGTGCCAGCTCACCGACGCAGAGACCTTTTAGCACAGATACGCAGTATTTT. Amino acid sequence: CASSPTQRPFSTDTQYF.